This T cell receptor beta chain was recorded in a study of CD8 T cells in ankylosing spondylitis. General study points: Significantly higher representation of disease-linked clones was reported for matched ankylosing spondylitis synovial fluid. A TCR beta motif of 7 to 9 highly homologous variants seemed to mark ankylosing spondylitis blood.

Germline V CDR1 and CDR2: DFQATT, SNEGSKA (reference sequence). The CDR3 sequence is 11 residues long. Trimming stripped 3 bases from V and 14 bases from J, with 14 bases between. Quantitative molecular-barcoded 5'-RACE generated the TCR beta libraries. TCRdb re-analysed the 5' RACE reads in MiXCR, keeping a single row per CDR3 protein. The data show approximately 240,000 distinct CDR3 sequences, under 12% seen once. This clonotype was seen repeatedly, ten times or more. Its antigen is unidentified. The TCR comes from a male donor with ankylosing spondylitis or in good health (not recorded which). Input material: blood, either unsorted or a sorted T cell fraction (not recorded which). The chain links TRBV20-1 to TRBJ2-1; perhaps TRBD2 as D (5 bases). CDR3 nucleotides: TGCAGTGCTAGTAGAGGACTTTCTGAGTTCTTC. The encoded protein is CSASRGLSEFF.